This TCR beta chain was sequenced for a study of cytomegalovirus exposure and HLA in healthy donors. Study results and limitations: Segments of the TCR beta V type were, in most cases, productive about 87% or about 30% of the time in an earlier analysis.

PCR employed 60 Vbeta and 13 Jbeta primers. This table comes from immunoSEQ multiplex PCR, and its TCRdb copy is limited to in-frame clones, with some not included. The table includes under 150,000 clones, around three quarters detected once. The V gene's germline CDR1 is SGHRS and CDR2 YFSETQ. The CDR3 sequence is 16 residues long. V lost 2 bases and J lost 4, with 19 bases in between. Notes on this clone: What it recognizes is unknown.

The rearrangement joins TRBV5-1 to TRBJ2-7; tentatively, D is TRBD2 (7 bases). The TCR comes from a woman aged 40 to 50 in good health and CMV-seropositive. The sample comprised PBMCs. The CDR3 region is CASSFARGGTGYEQYF. Written as DNA, the CDR3 is TGCGCCAGCAGCTTCGCTAGGGGGGGAACGGGTTACGAGCAGTACTTC.